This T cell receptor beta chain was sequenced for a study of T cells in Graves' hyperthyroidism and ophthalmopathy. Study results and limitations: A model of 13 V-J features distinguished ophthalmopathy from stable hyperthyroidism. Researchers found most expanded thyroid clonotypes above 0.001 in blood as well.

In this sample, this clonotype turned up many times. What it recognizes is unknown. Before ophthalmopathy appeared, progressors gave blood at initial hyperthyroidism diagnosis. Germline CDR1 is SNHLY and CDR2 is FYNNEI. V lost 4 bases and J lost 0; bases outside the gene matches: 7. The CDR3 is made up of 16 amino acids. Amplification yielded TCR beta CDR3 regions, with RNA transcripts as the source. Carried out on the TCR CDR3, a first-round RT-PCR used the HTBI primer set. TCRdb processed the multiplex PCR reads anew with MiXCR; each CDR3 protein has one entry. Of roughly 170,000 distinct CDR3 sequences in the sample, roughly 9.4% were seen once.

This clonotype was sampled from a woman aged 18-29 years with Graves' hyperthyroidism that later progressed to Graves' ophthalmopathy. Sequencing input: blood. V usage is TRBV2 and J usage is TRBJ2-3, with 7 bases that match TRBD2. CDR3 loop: CASSGKLAFSTDTQYF. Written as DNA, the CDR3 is TGTGCCAGCAGTGGGAAACTAGCGTTCAGCACAGATACGCAGTATTTT.